The clone carrying this T cell receptor (beta chain) turned up a few times. Antigen specificity is unknown. Germline loops: CDR1 LGHDT, CDR2 YNNKEL (reference sequence). The CDR3 is 15 residues long. V lost 3 bases, J lost 8 bases, and 19 bases lay in between. The memory fraction was CD4+CD45RO+CD25- cells. Constant-region reverse primers amplified full-length variable regions, followed by semi-nested Nested Universal Primer A PCR. TCRdb independently ran MiXCR on the 5' RACE reads; one entry per CDR3 protein. The repertoire holds roughly 45,000 distinct CDR3 sequences, with approximately 31% as singletons. Study-level points and caveats: Greatest tumor Treg TCR overlap was with tumor naive CD4+ cells. The TCR gene usage of tumor memory CD4+ T cells clustered together with blood and lymph node memory CD4+ cells and with lymph node naive CD4+ cells.

The clonotype was recovered from a female donor with breast cancer. The chain has TRBV3-1 and TRBJ1-2; D perhaps matches TRBD1 (5 bases). Sequenced sample: tumor-infiltrating memory CD4+ T cells sorted from the breast tumor. Subset described: memory CD4+ T cells, CD4+CD45RO+CD25-. The CDR3 protein is CASSQTLGTQGGYTF. CDR3 nucleotides: TGTGCCAGCAGCCAGACGTTAGGGACCCAAGGGGGCTACACCTTC.